This T cell receptor (beta chain) was documented in a study of metastatic and nonmetastatic thyroid tumors. About the study: Comparison of repertoires was carried out across blood and tumor or nodule tissue from malignant and benign thyroid patients.

Regarding the study as a whole: When malignant thyroid tumors were compared with benign nodules, TCR beta diversity was reportedly significantly higher in the malignant tumors. This held in both blood and tumor samples.

Ten or more counts support this clone. What it binds is unknown. The CDR3 is 14 residues long. The germline gives CDR1 SGHTA, CDR2 FQGNSA. V lost 1 base and J lost 4; bases outside the gene matches: 3. As handled by the study authors: Researchers built a distant-metastasis classifier for papillary thyroid cancer that drew on CDR3 differences across clinicopathological groups. Via MiXCR, TCRdb re-called the PCR reads. The V and J calls shown here were made by TCRdb, not taken from the authors' results. The sample includes about 92,000 clones, about 15% of them seen just once. Patients underwent thyroid surgery, and none had received any treatment before it.

The material sequenced was blood. The chain has TRBV7-2 and TRBJ2-7; 8 nucleotides agree with TRBD2. This receptor was obtained from a female donor with papillary thyroid cancer or a benign thyroid nodule (not recorded which). Some clones in this sample may be carry-over from other donors' samples. Here the CDR3 reads CASSLVSGDYEQYF. CDR3 bases: TGTGCCAGCAGCTTAGTTAGCGGGGATTACGAGCAGTACTTC. Looking up the rest from reference TRBV7-2 and TRBJ2-7 gives the full variable domain: GAGVSQSPSNKVTEKGKDVELRCDPISGHTALYWYRQSLGQGLEFLIYFQGNSAPDKSGLPSDRFSAERTGGSVSTLTIQRTQQEDSAVYLCASSLVSGDYEQYFGPGTRLTVT.